One sample yielded the 23 T cell receptor beta chains listed below, sequenced in a study of blood T cell dynamics during melanoma immunotherapy. Libraries were prepared by immunoSEQ multiplex PCR; TCRdb keeps only in-frame clonotypes and omits some of them. Of approximately 17,000 clones in the sample, just over 90% were seen once. Time point given: pre-treatment baseline. The sample consisted of blood, taken from a patient treated with checkpoint blockade. Receptors originate from a human donor with melanoma.

The rearrangement uses TRBV7-9 and TRBJ1-4; 9 bases agree with TRBD1. The CDR3 consists of 15 residues. Per the germline V gene, CDR1 is SEHNR and CDR2 is FQNEAQ (reference sequence). Unmatched junction bases numbered 5, after V lost 4 bases and J lost 5 bases. DNA of the CDR3: TGTGCCAGCAGCTCCCGCGGGACAGGGAATGAAAAACTGTTTTTT. Translating gives CASSSRGTGNEKLFF.

This rearrangement joins TRBV2 to TRBJ2-3; 11 positions match TRBD2. CDR1 SNHLY and CDR2 FYNNEI come from the germline V gene. V trimming: 6 bases; J trimming: 1 base; junction bases outside the gene matches: 3. The CDR3 loop spans 15 amino acids. The chain's CDR3 is CASRQLAGGTDTQYF. In DNA form, the CDR3 reads TGTGCCAGCAGGCAACTAGCGGGAGGCACAGATACGCAGTATTTT.

The rearrangement uses TRBV29-1 and TRBJ2-2, with D perhaps TRBD1 or TRBD2 (6 bases each). The CDR3 sequence is 13 residues long. Between the trimmed V and J ends, which lost 3 bases and 4 bases, there was a span of 9 bases. Germline V gene data show CDR1 as SQVTM and CDR2 as ANQGSEA. CDR3 DNA: TGCAGCGTTGATAAGGGGGGCACCGGGGAGCTGTTTTTT. Encoded protein: CSVDKGGTGELFF.

The chain is built from TRBV5-1 and TRBJ2-1, with 9 bases aligning to TRBD1. Germline lookup yields CDR1 SGHRS and CDR2 YFSETQ. V was pared by 3 bases and J by 8 bases, with 3 bases of the junction left unmatched. This CDR3 is built from 13 residues. The CDR3 DNA sequence: TGCGCCAGCAGCTCCCACAGGGGGCATGAGCAGTTCTTC. Translation: CASSSHRGHEQFF.

The chain carries TRBV7-2 and TRBJ1-1; 8 nucleotides align to TRBD1. The CDR3 spans 18 residues. Germline-derived CDR1 and CDR2 are SGHTA and FQGNSA. V lost 5 bases, J lost 0 bases, and 14 bases stayed unmatched. CDR3 loop: CASSKGGPQTGVNTEAFF. For the CDR3, the DNA is TGTGCCAGCAGCAAAGGGGGGCCCCAGACAGGGGTGAACACTGAAGCTTTCTTT.

The J gene is TRBJ1-2, the V gene TRBV10-3; the match to TRBD1 covers 7 bases. CDR1 ENHRY and CDR2 SYGVKD come from the germline V gene. V was clipped by 6 bases and J by 2 bases; unmatched bases: 6. This CDR3 is built from 14 residues. CDR3 protein: CAISPPTGNYGYTF. The CDR3 nucleotides read TGTGCCATCAGCCCTCCGACAGGGAACTATGGCTACACCTTC.

This chain links TRBV7-7 with TRBJ2-2; tentatively, D is TRBD1 or TRBD2 (5 bases each). The V end lost 5 bases, the J end lost 6 bases, and 10 bases lay between the germline ends. The length of the CDR3 is 13 residues. CDR1 SSHAT and CDR2 FNYEAQ come from the germline V gene (reference sequence). The CDR3 coding sequence is TGTGCCAGCAGCCCTTTGGGGGCCGGGGAGCTGTTTTTT. Its protein is CASSPLGAGELFF. The variable domain in full, with the rest retrieved from reference TRBV7-7 and TRBJ2-2, is GAGVSQSPRYKVTKRGQDVTLRCDPISSHATLYWYQQALGQGPEFLTYFNYEAQPDKSGLPSDRFSAERPEGSISTLTIQRTEQRDSAMYRCASSPLGAGELFFGEGSRLTVL.

V usage is TRBV7-9 and J usage is TRBJ2-6; no reliable D call. V shed 3 bases and J shed 4 bases, with 4 bases lying between them. In germline, CDR1 is SEHNR, CDR2 FQNEAQ (reference sequence). CDR3 size: 13 residues. CDR3 bases: TGTGCCAGCAGCTTTGGAGGGGCCAACGTCCTGACTTTC. Its protein product is CASSFGGANVLTF.

V usage is TRBV5-4 and J usage is TRBJ1-4; D unclear. CDR3 size: 17 residues. The germline gives CDR1 SGHNT, CDR2 YYREEE (reference sequence). The V end was cut by 1 base, the J end by 8 bases, with 21 bases between. The CDR3 sequence is CASSLNSRAAPGEKLFF. The CDR3, as DNA: TGTGCCAGCAGCTTGAACTCTAGGGCAGCGCCGGGAGAAAAACTGTTTTTT.

The chain employs TRBV29-1 and TRBJ2-5; TRBD2 agrees at 7 bases. The CDR3 has 16 residues. Germline V gene lookup returns CDR1 SQVTM and CDR2 ANQGSEA. The V gene end was trimmed by 7 bases and the J gene end by 4 bases; junction bases not matched to a gene: 18. The CDR3 DNA follows: TGCAGCGCCCCTATGACGCTGACTAGCCGGGGAGAGACCCAGTACTTC. Translating it yields CSAPMTLTSRGETQYF.

The chain is built from TRBV10-2 and TRBJ1-1, with 10 bases fitting TRBD1. This CDR3 spans 16 amino acids. Germline CDR1 reads WSHSY; CDR2 reads SAAADI. Trimming at V came to 4 bases and at J to 1 base, leaving 6 bases not matched to a gene. Written as DNA, the CDR3 is TGCGCCAGCAGTGCTGGGACAGGGGTCCAGAACACTGAAGCTTTCTTT. It yields the protein CASSAGTGVQNTEAFF.

The CDR3 is CASSVEALGSYGYTF. For the CDR3, the DNA is TGTGCCAGCAGTGTGGAAGCCCTTGGGAGCTATGGCTACACCTTC. V gene TRBV6-4 combines with J gene TRBJ1-2; unclear D gene. V gave up 4 bases and J gave up 4 bases, with 16 bases separating them. From germline, CDR1 is MRHNA and CDR2 SNTAGT. The CDR3 runs to 15 residues.

CDR3 bases: TGTGCCAGCAGCTTAGCGGCAGGCGGGGATTCACCCCTCCACTTT. This gives the protein CASSLAAGGDSPLHF. V usage is TRBV11-2 and J usage is TRBJ1-6; the D is unclear. The CDR3 extends over 15 amino acids. The V gene's germline CDR1 is SGHAT and CDR2 FQNNGV. V lost 1 base, J lost 8 bases, and 12 bases lay in between.

This chain uses TRBV6-1 with TRBJ1-3, with D possibly matching TRBD1 (5 bases). This CDR3 is built from 14 residues. The V gene lost 5 bases and the J gene lost 2 bases, with 10 bases spanning the gap. In germline, CDR1 is MNHNS, CDR2 SASEGT. DNA for the CDR3: TGTGCCAGCAGTTCCAGGGTGCCTGGAAACACCATATATTTT. Translated, it gives CASSSRVPGNTIYF.

The gene calls are TRBV28 and TRBJ2-1; D is undetermined. From germline, CDR1 is MDHEN and CDR2 SYDVKM. CDR3 length: 13 residues. Trimming left V 3 bases short and J 4 bases short, with 7 bases between. CDR3 residues: CASSLTIYNEQFF. DNA of the CDR3: TGTGCCAGCAGTTTGACAATTTACAATGAGCAGTTCTTC.

CDR3 region: CASSYLAGYNEQFF. The CDR3 DNA sequence: TGTGCCAGCAGTTACTTGGCAGGGTACAATGAGCAGTTCTTC. The chain joins TRBV6-6 to TRBJ2-1; possible D gene TRBD1, 5 bases. The V end lost 1 base, the J end lost 4 bases, and 8 bases lay between the germline ends. The length of the CDR3 is 14 residues. Germline CDR1 is MNHNY and CDR2 is SVGAGI (reference sequence).

This chain links TRBV6-1 with TRBJ1-2, with TRBD1 identical over 7 bases. Germline V gene data show CDR1 as MNHNS and CDR2 as SASEGT. The CDR3 loop spans 17 amino acids. Unmatched junction bases numbered 15, after V lost 3 bases and J lost 5 bases. CDR3 sequence: CASSDVSGYGTDYGYTF. CDR3 DNA sequence: TGTGCCAGCAGTGACGTAAGCGGTTACGGGACAGATTATGGCTACACCTTC.

The rearrangement joins TRBV5-5 to TRBJ1-4; a possible D gene is TRBD1 (5 bases). The CDR3 runs 16 residues. CDR1 is SGHKS, CDR2 YYEKEE, per germline (reference sequence). V lost 4 bases, J lost 0 bases, and 13 bases lay in between. CDR3 DNA sequence: TGTGCCAGCAGCCCCAGACAGCCAACAACTAATGAAAAACTGTTTTTT. Amino acid sequence: CASSPRQPTTNEKLFF. Full variable domain (rest looked up from reference TRBV5-5 and TRBJ1-4): DAGVTQSPTHLIKTRGQQVTLRCSPISGHKSVSWYQQVLGQGPQFIFQYYEKEERGRGNFPDRFSARQFPNYSSELNVNALLLGDSALYLCASSPRQPTTNEKLFFGSGTQLSVL.

This chain links TRBV11-2 with TRBJ1-1, with TRBD1 as a possible D gene (6 bases). Germline CDR1 and CDR2: SGHAT and FQNNGV. Trimming shortened V by 7 bases and J by 4 bases, and 25 bases separated the two germline ends. The CDR3 extends over 17 amino acids. The CDR3 reads CASTSRGRFSVGTEAFF. The CDR3, as DNA: TGTGCCAGCACCTCCAGGGGCAGGTTCTCGGTCGGCACTGAAGCTTTCTTT.

The chain joins TRBV11-3 to TRBJ2-1; perhaps TRBD2 as D (6 bases). Trimming took 5 bases from V and 6 from J, leaving 17 bases between them. Germline V CDR1 and CDR2: SGHNT, YENEEA. The CDR3 is 15 amino acids. Here the CDR3 reads CASSPAGLGGNEQFF. CDR3 sequence (DNA): TGTGCCAGCAGCCCCGCAGGTTTGGGAGGCAATGAGCAGTTCTTC. The entire variable domain, with the rest obtained from reference TRBV11-3 and TRBJ2-1, is as follows: EAGVVQSPRYKIIEKKQPVAFWCNPISGHNTLYWYLQNLGQGPELLIRYENEEAVDDSQLPKDRFSAERLKGVDSTLKIQPAELGDSAVYLCASSPAGLGGNEQFFGPGTRLTVL.

This clone was seen just once. The genes are TRBV4-1 and TRBJ2-7, with 9 bases lining up with TRBD1. After removal of 4 bases from V and 0 bases from J, the junction contained 7 bases not matched to a gene. There are 16 residues in the CDR3. CDR1 and CDR2 (germline): MGHRA, YSYEKL. Here the CDR3 DNA reads TGCGCCAGCAGCCGTTCAGGGACAGGGATCTCCTACGAGCAGTACTTC. Protein: CASSRSGTGISYEQYF.

The V call is TRBV30, the J call TRBJ2-7; weak D call: TRBD1 (6 bases). Germline values: CDR1 GTSNPN, CDR2 SVGIG (reference sequence). V was trimmed by 0 bases and J by 5 bases, leaving 17 bases between them. The length of the CDR3 is 15 residues. Written as DNA, the CDR3 is TGTGCCTGGAGTGTAAAAACAGGGAAGTGGGACGAGCAGTACTTC. This encodes CAWSVKTGKWDEQYF.

This clone is a singleton in its sample. The chain combines TRBV28 with TRBJ2-7, with 12 bases matching TRBD2. With V trimmed by 5 bases and J by 7 bases, 9 bases remained unmatched. CDR1 MDHEN and CDR2 SYDVKM come from the germline V gene. The CDR3 contains 15 residues. The CDR3, as DNA: TGTGCCAGCAGTCTACGACTAGCGGGGGTTTTGGAGCAGTACTTC. Protein product: CASSLRLAGVLEQYF. Together with reference TRBV28 and TRBJ2-7, the CDR3 gives the full variable domain: DVKVTQSSRYLVKRTGEKVFLECVQDMDHENMFWYRQDPGLGLRLIYFSYDVKMKEKGDIPEGYSVSREKKERFSLILESASTNQTSMYLCASSLRLAGVLEQYFGPGTRLTVT.